These 15 T cell receptor beta chains were all obtained from the same sample, sequenced in a study of blood T cell repertoires in COVID-19. The table came from immunoSEQ multiplex PCR; TCRdb's copy has only in-frame clones and leaves some out. Here the sample spans over 250,000 clones, around 89% being singletons. Sequencing was performed on peripheral blood. These TCRs come from a woman aged 40-49 years who had recovered from COVID-19.

The DNA for the CDR3 is TGTGCCAGCTCACCGGGGGGGGCTAATTCACCCCTCCACTTT. Its protein product is CASSPGGANSPLHF. This rearrangement joins TRBV18 to TRBJ1-6, with D possibly TRBD1 on 6 matching bases. Trimming cost V 3 bases and J 6 bases, with 9 bases left between them. The CDR3 covers 14 residues. CDR1 KGHSH and CDR2 LQKENI come from the germline V gene.

This clone was observed once. Within the sample, other DNA sequences also encode this same CDR3. The chain joins TRBV4-3 to TRBJ1-1; D gene unclear. Germline lookup yields CDR1 LGHNA and CDR2 YSLEER. The CDR3 contains 13 residues. Trimming shortened V by 4 bases and J by 2 bases, and 8 bases separated the two germline ends. The CDR3, as DNA: TGCGCCAGCAGCCCAGACACAAACACTGAAGCTTTCTTT. Translating it yields CASSPDTNTEAFF.

This chain links TRBV28 with TRBJ2-1, with D possibly being TRBD2 (6 bases). In germline, CDR1 is MDHEN, CDR2 SYDVKM. The V and J ends lost 4 bases and 6 bases respectively, with 19 bases between them. The CDR3 totals 16 residues. The CDR3 is CASSSGGRHSGNEQFF. In DNA, the CDR3 is TGTGCCAGCAGTTCTGGGGGGAGACATTCGGGCAATGAGCAGTTCTTC.

The chain is built from TRBV5-5 and TRBJ1-2, with TRBD1 matching over 7 bases. Looked up from germline, CDR1 is SGHKS and CDR2 is YYEKEE (reference sequence). The CDR3 runs 16 residues. The junction had 9 bases not matched to a gene; V was cut back by 0 bases and J by 4 bases. The CDR3 loop is CASSLGALTGSYGYTF. In DNA form, the CDR3 reads TGTGCCAGCAGCTTGGGGGCCCTGACAGGGTCCTATGGCTACACCTTC.

This clone was counted a single time. J is TRBJ2-7 and V is TRBV5-1, with D possibly matching TRBD1 (7 bases). The length of the CDR3 is 14 residues. Germline assignment: CDR1 SGHRS and CDR2 YFSETQ. V was pared by 0 bases and J by 7 bases, with 14 bases between. The CDR3 coding sequence is TGCGCCAGCAGCTTGGGTGCGGGACAGACGGAGCAGTACTTC. It translates to CASSLGAGQTEQYF. Filled out from reference TRBV5-1 and TRBJ2-7, the complete variable domain reads KAGVTQTPRYLIKTRGQQVTLSCSPISGHRSVSWYQQTPGQGLQFLFEYFSETQRNKGNFPGRFSGRQFSNSRSEMNVSTLELGDSALYLCASSLGAGQTEQYFGPGTRLTVT.

This clone came up a few times. The gene calls are TRBV30 and TRBJ2-5, with 9 bases that match TRBD2. CDR1 GTSNPN and CDR2 SVGIG come from the germline V gene (reference sequence). The CDR3 contains 15 residues. The ends lost 6 bases at V and 5 bases at J; junction bases unmatched: 13. CDR3 loop: CACTLGTSYLETQYF. The CDR3 nucleotides read TGTGCCTGCACCTTGGGGACTAGCTACTTGGAGACCCAGTACTTC.

The chain employs TRBV11-3 and TRBJ2-7; no firm D call. V was shortened by 1 base and J by 6 bases, with 10 bases between the two germline ends. The CDR3 is 13 amino acids. Germline CDR1 and CDR2: SGHNT and YENEEA. CDR3: CASSLVLGSEQYF. The CDR3, as DNA: TGTGCCAGCAGCTTAGTTCTAGGTAGCGAGCAGTACTTC.

The rearrangement uses TRBV10-3 and TRBJ1-1; TRBD1 matches 7 bases. Germline CDR1 reads ENHRY; CDR2 reads SYGVKD. With 6 bases clipped from V and 0 bases from J, the junction kept 4 bases outside the gene matches. This CDR3 is built from 14 residues. The CDR3 coding sequence is TGTGCCATCAGCCGGGACAGCCTGAACACTGAAGCTTTCTTT. Its translation: CAISRDSLNTEAFF.

The V gene is TRBV29-1, the J gene TRBJ2-3; D might be TRBD2 (5 bases). Germline V CDR1 and CDR2: SQVTM, ANQGSEA. The CDR3 runs 13 residues. Trimming removed 4 bases from V and 9 bases from J, with 17 bases in between. In DNA, the CDR3 is TGCAGCGTTGCCCCCAGGACTCTACGAACGCAGTATTTT. Its protein is CSVAPRTLRTQYF.

The V call is TRBV11-1, the J call TRBJ2-7; 7 bases fit TRBD1. V trimming: 5 bases; J trimming: 2 bases; junction bases outside the gene matches: 12. Per germline, CDR1 SGHAT and CDR2 FQDESV (reference sequence). This CDR3 is 16 amino acids long. CDR3 bases: TGTGCCAGCAGCACCCCGATGGGGCAGGGGGCCTACGAGCAGTACTTC. Amino acids: CASSTPMGQGAYEQYF.

The chain combines TRBV11-3 with TRBJ1-1; 8 bases line up with TRBD1. V was clipped by 4 bases and J by 4 bases; unmatched bases: 8. The germline CDR1 and CDR2 sequences are SGHNT and YENEEA. The CDR3 contains 15 residues. CDR3 bases: TGTGCCAGCAGCTCCTGGACAGGGAGGGGCACTGAAGCTTTCTTT. Amino acid sequence: CASSSWTGRGTEAFF.

CDR3 residues: CSASTGIGETQYF. In nucleotides, the CDR3 is TGCAGCGCCTCAACAGGAATAGGAGAGACCCAGTACTTC. This chain uses TRBV29-1 with TRBJ2-5; TRBD1 might be the D (5 bases). CDR1 SQVTM and CDR2 ANQGSEA come from the germline V gene. The CDR3 has 13 residues. Trimming removed 7 bases from V and 4 bases from J, with 16 bases in between.

This chain uses TRBV19 with TRBJ2-1, with a tentative D call TRBD2 (5 bases). CDR1 is LNHDA, CDR2 SQIVND, per germline (reference sequence). V was cut by 10 bases and J by 9 bases, with 25 bases left in between. The CDR3 runs 15 residues. In nucleotides, the CDR3 is TGTGCCACCAAAACGGTTGGTCTAGCCGGCGGTGAGCAGTTCTTC. This codes for CATKTVGLAGGEQFF.

The chain couples TRBV3-1 (or the pseudogene TRBV3-2) to TRBJ1-2; 8 bases match TRBD1. This CDR3 contains 17 residues. Unmatched junction bases numbered 14, after V lost 4 bases and J lost 4 bases. Germline lookup yields CDR1 LGHDT and CDR2 YNNKEL (reference sequence). The CDR3 coding sequence is TGTGCCAGCAGCCCAGGGACAGGCGGGCGGTGGGGCTATGGCTACACCTTC. Translation: CASSPGTGGRWGYGYTF.

The V gene is TRBV6-5, the J gene TRBJ1-2; D gene uncertain. Germline V gives CDR1 MNHEY, CDR2 SVGAGI. The V and J ends lost 11 bases and 2 bases respectively, with 18 bases between them. The CDR3 covers 14 residues. This CDR3 is CAAGADSPNYGYTF. CDR3 in DNA: TGTGCCGCGGGAGCAGACTCCCCGAACTATGGCTACACCTTC.